This T cell receptor beta chain was profiled in a study of T-cell reconstitution after alpha-beta-depleted transplantation in children. During its preparation, the TCRbeta library received unique molecular identifiers. TCRdb passed the PCR reads through MiXCR, listing each CDR3 protein once. There are about 130,000 distinct CDR3 sequences in the sample; 8.5% to 10% occur only once, and around 24% lies in the top ten. Regarding the study as a whole: T-cell numbers and diversity, one year after transplant, stemmed largely from T cells that were newly produced. The origin of high day-60 TCRbeta diversity in some patients lay in surviving recipient T cells and thymic progenitors. There were reportedly several hundred expanded graft clones from which alpha-beta T cells came about two months after transplant.

This clonotype has only a few counts. Its antigen remains unknown. CDR3 length equals 16 residues. V lost 3 bases and J lost 10; bases outside the gene matches: 8. Germline CDR1 SGDLS, CDR2 YYNGEE. This chain links TRBV9 with TRBJ2-2; 14 bases are shared with TRBD2. This sequence originates from a girl under two years old who had a stem cell transplant for combined immunodeficiency, so the T cells may come from the graft donor. Sample: PBMCs, mostly from graft donor cells, taken 180 days after TCRalphabeta/CD19-depleted stem cell transplant. The CDR3 reads CASSARLAGGPEELFF. CDR3 in DNA: TGTGCCAGCAGCGCCCGACTAGCGGGAGGGCCCGAGGAGCTGTTTTTT.